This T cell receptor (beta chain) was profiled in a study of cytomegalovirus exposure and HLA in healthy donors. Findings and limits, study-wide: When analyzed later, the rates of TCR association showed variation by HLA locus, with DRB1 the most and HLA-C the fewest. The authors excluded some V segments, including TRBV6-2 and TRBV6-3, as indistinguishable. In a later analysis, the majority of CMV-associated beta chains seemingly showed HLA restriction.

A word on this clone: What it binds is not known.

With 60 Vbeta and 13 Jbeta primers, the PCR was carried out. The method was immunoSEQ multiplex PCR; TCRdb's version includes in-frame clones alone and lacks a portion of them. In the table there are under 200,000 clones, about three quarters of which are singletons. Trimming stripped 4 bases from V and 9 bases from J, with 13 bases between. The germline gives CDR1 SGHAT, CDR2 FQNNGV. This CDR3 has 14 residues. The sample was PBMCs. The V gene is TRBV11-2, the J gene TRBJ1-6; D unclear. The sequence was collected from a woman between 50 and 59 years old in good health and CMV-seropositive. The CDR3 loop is CASSWGWEGSPLHF. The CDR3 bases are TGTGCCAGCAGCTGGGGTTGGGAGGGTTCACCCCTCCACTTT.